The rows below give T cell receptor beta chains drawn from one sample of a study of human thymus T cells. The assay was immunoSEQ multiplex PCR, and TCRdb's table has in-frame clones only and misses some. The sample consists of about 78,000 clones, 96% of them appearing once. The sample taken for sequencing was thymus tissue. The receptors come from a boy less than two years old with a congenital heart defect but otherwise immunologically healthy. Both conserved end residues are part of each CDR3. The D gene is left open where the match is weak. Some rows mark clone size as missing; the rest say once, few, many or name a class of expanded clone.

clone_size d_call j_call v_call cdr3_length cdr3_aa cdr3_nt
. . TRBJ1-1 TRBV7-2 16 CASSLENITGASEAFF TGTGCCAGCAGCTTGGAAAATATTACAGGTGCTAGTGAAGCTTTCTTT
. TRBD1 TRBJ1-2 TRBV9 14 CASSPLDRYYGYTF TGTGCCAGCAGCCCCTTGGACAGGTACTATGGCTACACCTTC
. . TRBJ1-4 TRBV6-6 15 CASTKGWGEGEKLFF TGTGCCAGCACCAAGGGCTGGGGGGAGGGGGAAAAACTGTTTTTT
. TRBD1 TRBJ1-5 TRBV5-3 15 CARSSPDRASQPQHF TGTGCCAGAAGCTCGCCGGACAGGGCGAGTCAGCCCCAGCATTTT
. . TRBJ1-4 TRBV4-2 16 CASSQGRRPTNEKLFF TGTGCCAGCAGCCAGGGAAGACGGCCAACTAATGAAAAACTGTTTTTT
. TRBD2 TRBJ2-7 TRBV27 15 CASSLRLAGVREQYF TGTGCCAGCAGTTTACGGCTAGCGGGAGTAAGGGAGCAGTACTTC
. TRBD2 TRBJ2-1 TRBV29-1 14 CSVPGTSGYNEQFF TGCAGCGTCCCCGGGACTAGCGGCTACAATGAGCAGTTCTTC
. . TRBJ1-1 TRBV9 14 CASSAREENTEAFF TGTGCCAGCAGCGCAAGGGAGGAAAACACTGAAGCTTTCTTT
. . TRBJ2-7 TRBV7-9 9 CARGSEQYF TGTGCCAGGGGGAGCGAGCAGTACTTC
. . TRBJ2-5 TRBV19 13 CASSIVGGETQYF TGTGCCAGTAGTATCGTGGGTGGGGAGACCCAGTACTTC
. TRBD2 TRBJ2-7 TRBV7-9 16 CASSLAGLAANYEQYF TGTGCCAGCAGCTTAGCGGGACTAGCGGCCAACTACGAGCAGTACTTC
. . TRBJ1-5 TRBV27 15 CASSTGHTSNQPQHF TGTGCCAGCTCCACGGGACACACTAGCAATCAGCCCCAGCATTTT
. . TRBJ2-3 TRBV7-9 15 CASSLGREGTDTQYF TGTGCCAGCAGCTTAGGGCGGGAAGGCACAGATACGCAGTATTTT
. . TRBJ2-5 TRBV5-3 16 CARSNLLPGPRETQYF TGTGCCAGAAGCAACCTTCTTCCCGGGCCGAGGGAGACCCAGTACTTC
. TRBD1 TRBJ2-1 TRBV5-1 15 CASSPGQMKGDEQFF TGCGCCAGCAGCCCGGGACAGATGAAGGGGGATGAGCAGTTCTTC
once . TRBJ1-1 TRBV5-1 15 CASSLVAELNTEAFF TGCGCCAGCAGCTTGGTAGCGGAGTTGAACACTGAAGCTTTCTTT
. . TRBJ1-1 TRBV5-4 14 CASSHWWYRTEAFF TGTGCCAGCAGCCATTGGTGGTATCGCACTGAAGCTTTCTTT
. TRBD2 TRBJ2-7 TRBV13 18 CASSLGHVKAGRSYEQYF TGTGCCAGCAGCTTGGGGCACGTGAAAGCGGGAAGATCCTACGAGCAGTACTTC
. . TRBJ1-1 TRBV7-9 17 CASSPRGGHLKNTEAFF TGTGCCAGCAGCCCGAGGGGGGGCCACCTTAAGAACACTGAAGCTTTCTTT
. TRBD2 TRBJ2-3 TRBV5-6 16 CASSFERGESTDTQYF TGTGCCAGCAGCTTCGAGCGGGGGGAAAGCACAGATACGCAGTATTTT
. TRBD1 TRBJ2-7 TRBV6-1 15 CASSETGRGSYEQYF TGTGCCAGCAGTGAAACTGGCAGGGGGAGCTACGAGCAGTACTTC
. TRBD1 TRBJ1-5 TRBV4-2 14 CASSPGTANQPQHF TGTGCCAGCAGCCCCGGGACAGCCAATCAGCCCCAGCATTTT
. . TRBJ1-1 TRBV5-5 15 CASSLRGTMNTEAFF TGTGCCAGCAGCTTGCGCGGCACGATGAACACTGAAGCTTTCTTT
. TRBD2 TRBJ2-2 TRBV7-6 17 CASIEKASGRRARELFF TGTGCCAGCATCGAGAAAGCTAGCGGGAGGCGAGCAAGGGAGCTGTTTTTT